This TCR beta chain was observed in a study of shared clonotypes between healthy human individuals (dated by TCRdb to 2020 to 2022). Some background on the complete study: The cohort comprised a couple of women and a few men aged 18 to 49 years. Per donor, three plates each were used for CD4 naive and CD4 memory, two for CD8 naive, and one for CD8 memory. Different laboratories and diverse techniques were used to prepare libraries and sequence TCR repertoires, to increase sequencing depth and limit assay-specific biases. The study deeply sequenced blood TCR repertoires of five healthy adults to estimate repertoire size and the extent of clonotype sharing between individuals. Per donor, leukapheresis produced somewhere between about 0.8 and 9 billion PBMCs.

Findings and caveats that apply to the study as a whole: Higher generation probabilities were observed for clonotypes shared by all four sorted-subset donors than for non-shared clonotypes. Across a handful of donors, roughly 5% of naive CD4, 3% to 4% of naive CD8, approximately 2.5% of memory CD4, and approximately 0.42% of memory CD8 clonotypes were shared. Even with the large sequencing depth, rarefaction of the sorted-subset datasets indicated that sequencing was incomplete. Pairwise subsampling led to the expectation that sequencing depth would affect the degree of clonotype sharing among donors. Because the study included a small number of donors, the genetic and exposure-history diversity represented was limited. Sampling was restricted to blood, and TCR repertoires in tissue are likely to differ from TCR repertoires in blood. Naive subsets generally had larger estimated clonotype richness than memory subsets did.

The donors were healthy, HIV-negative adults with no recently reported acute infections or vaccinations. Every donor was a Caucasian adult residing in Nashville, Tennessee, USA. CD4+ T cells were enriched by magnetic negative selection; naive cells were then positively selected on CD45RA, and the negative fraction formed the memory subset. Blood was collected by leukapheresis, and PBMCs were isolated by Ficoll-Histopaque density gradient centrifugation and then cryopreserved in liquid nitrogen vapor phase. Analytical flow cytometry was used to check the purity and quantity of every magnetically sorted T cell population. Genomic DNA was isolated from each sorted fraction and quantified by UV absorbance on a Nanodrop 2000c. Using the deep immunoSEQ assay, TCR CDR3 regions were amplified from genomic DNA by multiplex PCR. For each cell subset, the extracted genomic DNA was distributed evenly across all wells of several immunoSEQ 96-well plates, and each plate served as one replicate. Each replicate PCR for sorted subsets received about 200 ng genomic DNA, equal to some 32,000 T cell genomes. Purified libraries were quantified with a Qubit 3.0 fluorometer, sized on a Bioanalyzer 2100, and re-quantified with the KAPA Library Quantification kit. Each immunoSEQ 96-well plate was sequenced on its own single-read 150-cycle Illumina NextSeq 550 flow cell. As for the original processing: Because only junctional sequences without quality scores were contained in the immunoSEQ output, filtering matching that applied to full-length reads could not be performed. Sequences were annotated with PyIR, a Python wrapper for IgBLAST v1.9, and V/J genes and CDR3 were assigned using IMGT germline references. Reads with weak V/J assignments (E-value above 1e-6), missing CDR3, stop codons, out-of-frame junctions, or ambiguous translated residues were removed. V3J clonotypes were defined as sequences sharing an identical inferred V gene, J gene, and CDR3 amino acid sequence. Percentage overlap between repertoires was calculated by dividing the number of shared unique clonotypes by the size of the smaller repertoire. Richness of each repertoire was evaluated using RTK rarefaction, the Chao1 estimator, and Recon v2.1 estimates of unobserved clonotypes. For all TCRbeta clonotypes obtained by the gDNA method from a few donors, generation probabilities were computed with OLGA. This is the immuneACCESS table as TCRdb keeps it, with only in-frame sequences that have V and J called. A part of the clones is gone; compared with another copy, unresolved V genes explain less than half, and the rest is unexplained. The V and J calls and clone size come from that table; D and trimming were worked out from the DNA. The sample contains approximately 500,000 clones, approximately 95% of them found a single time. The top ten clones comprise under 0.06% of the sample.

As for this clone: No antigen is known for it. Base qualities are not recorded, but no much larger clone differs from it by a single base.

The material sequenced was naive CD4+ T cells sorted from blood. Reading the label with the study, this specimen's cell subset or site is: CD45RA+ positively selected. The source is a woman younger than 45 in good health.

Read as DNA, the sequence is TGTGCCAGCAGCCAAGATCGTCAGGGAAGCACAGATACGCAGTATTTT. It specifies CASSQDRQGSTDTQYF. The rearrangement joined TRBV4-2 to TRBJ2-3; possibly the D gene is TRBD1, per 5 matching bases. Spanning cysteine to phenylalanine, the CDR3 consists of 16 amino acids. Only CDR3 DNA is held: 48 bases, read in frame from base 1. CDR1 and CDR2 are read off the germline V gene as LGHNA and YNFKEQ. V loses 0 bases of germline sequence and J loses 0 bases, and the interval between the two ends is 10 bases.